The entry that follows covers one T cell receptor beta chain sequence. Its antigen is not known. This CDR3 comprises 18 residues. Germline V CDR1 and CDR2: LGHNA, YNFKEQ. Trimming stripped 3 bases from V and 6 bases from J, with 24 bases between. The data are from a study of T cell repertoires in cytomegalovirus infection. TCRdb passed the reads through MiXCR, listing each CDR3 protein once. The sample yields 800,000 to 950,000 distinct CDR3 sequences, about 30% seen once. Sequenced here: cultured CD8+ T cells from PBMCs, sampled from culture after CMV antigen stimulation. The chain couples TRBV4-2 to TRBJ2-1, with D uncertain. This TCR derives from a human donor in good health (CMV status not recorded). Some clones in this sample may be carry-over from other donors' samples. The CDR3 reads CASSQILVRSSNINEQFF. Written as DNA, the CDR3 is TGTGCCAGCAGCCAGATTCTCGTCCGCTCCTCCAACATCAATGAGCAGTTCTTC.